A single sample is the source of the 10 T cell receptor beta chains below, sequenced in a study of cytotoxic CD8 clonotypes in ibrutinib-treated CLL. The protocol was immunoSEQ multiplex PCR, while the TCRdb copy is restricted to in-frame clones and leaves out a portion. The sample shows more than 300,000 clones, roughly 85% of them seen only once. Material: PBMCs, obtained before ibrutinib treatment. The receptors come from a human donor with chronic lymphocytic leukemia.

This chain connects TRBV6-6 to TRBJ2-7, with 8 bases that match TRBD1. The V gene's germline CDR1 is MNHNY and CDR2 SVGAGI (reference sequence). The CDR3 extends over 16 amino acids. The J segment lost 5 bases and the V segment lost 2 bases, leaving 11 bases of the junction unmatched. The CDR3 protein is CASSYTPRQGADEQYF. The CDR3 DNA follows: TGTGCCAGCAGTTACACCCCCAGGCAGGGGGCGGACGAGCAGTACTTC.

This clone was recorded once. The junction differs from germline at one of its ends, possibly a read error. This chain links TRBV28 with TRBJ2-3; the match to TRBD2 covers 12 bases. The CDR3 has 14 amino acids. Germline V gene data show CDR1 as MDHEN and CDR2 as SYDVKM. The CDR3 region is CATSGLAGQNTQYF. The CDR3 nucleotides are TGTGCCACCAGTGGACTAGCGGGACAGAATACGCAGTATTTT.

This clone was observed a few times. The CDR3 nucleotides are TGCGCCAGCAGCCTGACACCCCCGAACACTGAAGCTTTCTTT. This translates into CASSLTPPNTEAFF. The chain employs TRBV5-1 and TRBJ1-1, with D unclear. V lost 4 bases and J lost 1, with 11 bases in between. CDR3 length equals 14 residues. Germline V CDR1 and CDR2: SGHRS, YFSETQ.

The chain uses TRBV2 and TRBJ2-5; tentatively, D is TRBD1 (5 bases). Between the trimmed V and J ends, which lost 4 bases and 3 bases, there was a span of 9 bases. Germline V gene lookup returns CDR1 SNHLY and CDR2 FYNNEI. The CDR3 has 13 residues. DNA for the CDR3: TGTGCCAGCAGTGGGGGCGGAGAAGAGACCCAGTACTTC. This sequence encodes CASSGGGEETQYF.

The chain carries TRBV14 and TRBJ2-7, with D maybe TRBD1 (5 bases). V lost 4 bases, J lost 6 bases, and 13 bases lay in between. Germline V gives CDR1 SGHDN, CDR2 FVKESK. The CDR3 loop spans 13 amino acids. The CDR3 DNA reads TGTGCCAGCAGCCCCCGGTACAGGTTCGAGCAGTACTTC. This translates into CASSPRYRFEQYF.

The rearrangement uses TRBV4-3 and TRBJ2-5, with 7 bases matching TRBD1. The length of the CDR3 is 16 residues. Germline V gene data show CDR1 as LGHNA and CDR2 as YSLEER. Trimming removed 4 bases from V and 5 bases from J; junction bases left unmatched: 13. The CDR3 loop reads CASSPSGKGARETQYF. CDR3 sequence (DNA): TGCGCCAGCAGCCCGAGCGGCAAGGGGGCGCGGGAGACCCAGTACTTC.

J is TRBJ1-1 and V is TRBV9; perhaps TRBD1 as D (5 bases). Germline V lookup: CDR1 SGDLS, CDR2 YYNGEE. The CDR3 has 14 amino acids. The germline V and J ends were trimmed by 4 bases and 6 bases, with 16 bases remaining between them. CDR3 amino acids: CASSTDTRFAEAFF. CDR3 DNA: TGTGCCAGCAGCACGGACACACGGTTCGCTGAAGCTTTCTTT.

This clone was detected only once. The chain is built from TRBV10-3 and TRBJ1-2; 7 positions agree with TRBD1. Germline CDR1 is ENHRY and CDR2 is SYGVKD. V lost 2 bases, J lost 1 base, and 7 bases stayed unmatched. This CDR3 comprises 16 residues. The CDR3 spells CAISEEDRRDNYGYTF. CDR3 DNA sequence: TGTGCCATCAGTGAGGAGGACAGGCGGGATAACTATGGCTACACCTTC.

This CDR3 reads CSGEVHNEQFF. The CDR3, as DNA: TGCAGTGGCGAGGTCCACAATGAGCAGTTCTTC. The rearrangement joins TRBV20-1 to TRBJ2-1; D not certain. V lost 7 bases, J lost 5 bases, and 9 bases lay in between. CDR1 and CDR2 from the germline V gene are DFQATT and SNEGSKA (reference sequence). The CDR3 length is 11 residues.

This clone was recorded only once. The rearrangement uses TRBV2 and TRBJ2-5, with D perhaps matching TRBD1 (5 bases). The CDR3 is 15 residues long. The ends were cut back, 6 bases at V and 7 bases at J, with 21 bases in the middle. Per the germline V gene, CDR1 is SNHLY and CDR2 is FYNNEI. CDR3 sequence reads: CASRGLPVVVGTQYF. In nucleotides, the CDR3 is TGTGCCAGCAGGGGGCTTCCTGTGGTTGTCGGGACCCAGTACTTC. Complete variable domain (other parts from reference TRBV2 and TRBJ2-5): EPEVTQTPSHQVTQMGQEVILRCVPISNHLYFYWYRQILGQKVEFLVSFYNNEISEKSEIFDDQFSVERPDGSNFTLKIRSTKLEDSAMYFCASRGLPVVVGTQYFGPGTRLLVL.